A single sample is the source of the 21 T cell receptor beta chains below, sequenced in a study of OX40 agonist ivuxolimab in advanced cancers. Data came from immunoSEQ multiplex PCR; TCRdb stores just in-frame clones and leaves some out. Of roughly 34,000 clones in the sample, under 85% are singletons; the top ten hold approximately 19%. Specimen: CD4+ or CD8+ T cells sorted from blood, collected in a trial of the OX40 agonist ivuxolimab. Every receptor here comes from an adult with an advanced solid tumor such as melanoma, head and neck, liver or kidney cancer.

The rearrangement links TRBV6-1 to TRBJ2-4; D remains unclear. Trimming took 2 bases from V and 0 from J, leaving 14 bases between them. Germline loops: CDR1 MNHNS, CDR2 SASEGT. This CDR3 region has 17 residues. The CDR3 sequence: CASSENWARLAKNIQYF. The DNA of the CDR3 is TGTGCCAGCAGTGAAAATTGGGCCCGCTTAGCCAAAAACATTCAGTACTTC.

This clone was recorded only once. V and J are TRBV9 and TRBJ2-5; 10 bases fit TRBD2. Germline CDR1 SGDLS, CDR2 YYNGEE. CDR3 length: 14 amino acids. Trimming at V came to 0 bases and at J to 4 bases, leaving 0 bases not matched to a gene. Written as DNA, the CDR3 is TGTGCCAGCAGCGTAGTAGCGGGGGGAGAGACCCAGTACTTC. This sequence encodes CASSVVAGGETQYF.

The V gene is TRBV7-7, the J gene TRBJ1-5, with D maybe TRBD1 (5 bases). The germline CDR1 and CDR2 sequences are SSHAT and FNYEAQ (reference sequence). V was pared by 7 bases and J by 1 base, with 11 bases between. The CDR3 is 14 residues long. CDR3 protein: CASTAQGSNQPQHF. The CDR3 DNA sequence: TGTGCCAGCACCGCCCAGGGCAGCAATCAGCCCCAGCATTTT.

The V and J genes are TRBV19 and TRBJ1-3; no clear D. The V end lost 4 bases, the J end lost 4 bases, and 8 bases lay between the germline ends. Germline V gives CDR1 LNHDA, CDR2 SQIVND (reference sequence). The CDR3 is 13 residues long. CDR3 nucleotides: TGTGCCAGTAGTACGGTCAGCGGAAACACCATATATTTT. Amino acids: CASSTVSGNTIYF.

The genes are TRBV7-7 and TRBJ1-1; D is unclear. The V end lost 4 bases, the J end lost 4 bases, and 10 bases lay between the germline ends. The germline V gene has CDR1 SSHAT and CDR2 FNYEAQ (reference sequence). The CDR3 length is 13 residues. The CDR3 region has the DNA TGTGCCAGCAGCTCAGACCTTAGCACTGAAGCTTTCTTT. Amino acid sequence: CASSSDLSTEAFF.

The chain uses TRBV7-2 and TRBJ2-3, with 8 bases lining up with TRBD2. Trimming cost V 1 base and J 6 bases; bases outside gene matches: 6. Germline V gene sequence: CDR1 SGHTA, CDR2 FQGNSA. The CDR3 loop spans 15 amino acids. CDR3 region: CASSLGLAGMDTQYF. The DNA of the CDR3 is TGTGCCAGCAGCTTAGGGCTAGCGGGCATGGATACGCAGTATTTT. Supplemented by reference TRBV7-2 and TRBJ2-3, the full variable domain reads GAGVSQSPSNKVTEKGKDVELRCDPISGHTALYWYRQSLGQGLEFLIYFQGNSAPDKSGLPSDRFSAERTGGSVSTLTIQRTQQEDSAVYLCASSLGLAGMDTQYFGPGTRLTVL.

This clone was recorded only once. This chain joins TRBV11-2 and TRBJ2-3, with no clear D. This CDR3 is built from 14 residues. Trimming took off 1 base at V and 2 bases at J, with 7 bases between the two ends. Looked up from germline, CDR1 is SGHAT and CDR2 is FQNNGV. The CDR3 protein is CASSLAIYTDTQYF. The DNA for the CDR3 is TGTGCCAGCAGCTTAGCCATATACACAGATACGCAGTATTTT.

The J gene is TRBJ2-3, the V gene TRBV5-6; 12 bases are shared with TRBD1. CDR1 is SGHDT and CDR2 is YYEEEE in the germline V gene. V was pared by 4 bases and J by 4 bases, with 4 bases of the junction left unmatched. The CDR3 loop spans 15 amino acids. The DNA for the CDR3 is TGTGCCAGCAGCCGGGACAGGGGGCTGGCAGATACGCAGTATTTT. Translation gives CASSRDRGLADTQYF.

The V and J genes are TRBV7-9 and TRBJ2-3, with a possible D match to TRBD1 (6 bases). V lost 1 base and J 0 bases, leaving 11 bases between the germline ends. Germline V gene sequence: CDR1 SEHNR, CDR2 FQNEAQ (reference sequence). The CDR3 consists of 16 residues. The CDR3 loop reads CASSLGRTESTDTQYF. For the CDR3, the DNA is TGTGCCAGCAGCTTAGGCCGGACAGAGAGCACAGATACGCAGTATTTT.

V usage is TRBV7-3 and J usage is TRBJ2-3, with D possibly being TRBD2 (6 bases). The germline gives CDR1 SGHTA, CDR2 FQGTGA. The CDR3 length is 15 residues. Trimming took 5 bases from V and 5 from J, leaving 17 bases between them. The CDR3 is CASSLTGSGLDTQYF. CDR3 nucleotides: TGTGCCAGCAGCCTTACGGGTAGCGGTCTAGATACGCAGTATTTT.

This sequence joins TRBV7-9 and TRBJ2-1, with 7 bases that match TRBD1. CDR3 size: 13 residues. Germline trimming cut 5 bases from V and 6 bases from J; bases unmatched to any gene: 4. Germline CDR1 and CDR2: SEHNR and FQNEAQ (reference sequence). CDR3: CASSLRQGNEQFF. The CDR3 nucleotides read TGTGCCAGCAGCCTGAGACAGGGCAATGAGCAGTTCTTC.

This clone has a handful of counts. The chain uses TRBV10-2 and TRBJ1-2, with TRBD1 as a possible D gene (6 bases). Germline assignment: CDR1 WSHSY and CDR2 SAAADI. This CDR3 spans 15 amino acids. Trimming removed 6 bases from V and 3 bases from J, with 17 bases in between. The CDR3 coding sequence is TGCGCCAGCAGCAAGACACAGGGAGTGGACTATGGCTACACCTTC. It is translated as CASSKTQGVDYGYTF.

This chain uses TRBV5-1 with TRBJ1-2; D possibly corresponds to TRBD1 (5 bases). Between the trimmed V and J ends, which lost 0 bases and 4 bases, there was a span of 13 bases. The germline CDR1 and CDR2 sequences are SGHRS and YFSETQ. The CDR3 length is 15 residues. The CDR3 loop is CASSLGGGRGYGYTF. As DNA, the CDR3 is TGCGCCAGCAGCTTGGGCGGGGGTCGTGGCTATGGCTACACCTTC.

This clone appeared once. This sequence joins TRBV5-6 and TRBJ2-5, with TRBD2 identical over 9 bases. Germline CDR1 SGHDT, CDR2 YYEEEE. The CDR3 sequence is 15 residues long. V shed 6 bases and J 5 bases; nucleotides not matched to a gene: 11. Written as DNA, the CDR3 is TGTGCCAGCACCGTAGTGCGGGGGGGGAGCGAGACCCAGTACTTC. It translates to CASTVVRGGSETQYF.

The chain carries TRBV6-5 and TRBJ1-1; D ambiguous. Germline V gene sequence: CDR1 MNHEY, CDR2 SVGAGI. The CDR3 is made up of 12 amino acids. Deletions cut 4 bases from V and 8 bases from J, with 11 bases between. CDR3 nucleotides: TGTGCCAGCAGTTTAGGAGGTTGGGAAGCTTTCTTT. Amino acid sequence: CASSLGGWEAFF.

The gene calls are TRBV6-4 and TRBJ1-5; 8 nucleotides line up with TRBD1. The V segment lost 9 bases and the J segment 5 bases; nucleotides outside the gene matches: 9. CDR1 and CDR2 (germline): MRHNA, SNTAGT. This CDR3 comprises 14 residues. This CDR3 is CASTQGESDQPQHF. CDR3 in DNA: TGTGCCAGTACACAGGGGGAGTCGGATCAGCCCCAGCATTTT.

V and J are TRBV6-5 and TRBJ2-2, with no clear D. Between the trimmed V and J ends, which lost 0 bases and 4 bases, there was a span of 9 bases. CDR3 length: 15 amino acids. The germline gives CDR1 MNHEY, CDR2 SVGAGI. The DNA for the CDR3 is TGTGCCAGCAGTTACTCGATCTTGGGCACCGGGGAGCTGTTTTTT. Translated, it gives CASSYSILGTGELFF.

The chain is built from TRBV6-5 and TRBJ1-2, with D unresolved. This CDR3 spans 12 amino acids. V was clipped by 4 bases and J by 7 bases, with 10 bases between them. Germline V CDR1 and CDR2: MNHEY, SVGAGI. The CDR3 here is CASSFGSGGYTF. In nucleotides, the CDR3 is TGTGCCAGCAGTTTTGGATCGGGTGGCTACACCTTC.

V is TRBV18 and J is TRBJ1-2; possibly TRBD1 for D (6 bases). The V end lost 6 bases, the J end lost 7 bases, and 18 bases lay between the germline ends. The CDR3 contains 14 residues. Germline-derived CDR1 and CDR2 are KGHSH and LQKENI. CDR3 bases: TGTGCCAGCTCCGGTAACCCTGGGGGGCTTGGCTACACCTTC. It translates to CASSGNPGGLGYTF.

J is TRBJ1-3 and V is TRBV10-3; D gene unclear. The CDR3 is 13 amino acids. Between the trimmed V and J ends, which lost 0 bases and 2 bases, there was a span of 2 bases. The germline V gene encodes CDR1 ENHRY and CDR2 SYGVKD. CDR3 loop: CAISESTGNTIYF. DNA of the CDR3: TGTGCCATCAGTGAGTCGACTGGAAACACCATATATTTT.

The chain recombines TRBV6-5 with TRBJ2-4, with D maybe TRBD2 (6 bases). Germline V gene data show CDR1 as MNHEY and CDR2 as SVGAGI. Trimming stripped 7 bases from V and 0 bases from J, with 7 bases between. The CDR3 runs to 13 residues. The CDR3 sequence: CASKGLAKNIQYF. The CDR3 DNA sequence: TGTGCCAGCAAGGGACTAGCCAAAAACATTCAGTACTTC.